The next 28 T cell receptor beta chains were all read from a single sample in a study of technical replicates of blood from a few donors (dated by TCRdb to about 2017). Receptor amplification or capture employed the immunoSEQ multiplex PCR assay. This is the immuneACCESS table as TCRdb keeps it, with only in-frame sequences that have V and J called. A part of the clones is gone; compared with another copy, unresolved V genes explain less than half, and the rest is unexplained. Here the sample has around 76,000 clones; 95% to 98% occur a single time. The ten top clones hold over 0.2% of the sample. The sequenced sample was T cells isolated from PBMCs. These receptors were taken from a human donor in good health.

A single count supports this clone. The chain links TRBV27 to TRBJ1-1; 7 positions match TRBD1. Trimming took 5 bases from V and 4 from J; bases not matched to a gene: 10. Germline assignment: CDR1 MNHEY and CDR2 SMNVEV (reference sequence). The CDR3 loop spans 15 amino acids. The CDR3 bases are TGTGCCAGCAGTACGCTGGACAGGTCAGGCACTGAAGCTTTCTTT. Its translation: CASSTLDRSGTEAFF.

The V gene is TRBV27, the J gene TRBJ2-2; 8 bases match TRBD2. This CDR3 spans 17 amino acids. From germline, CDR1 is MNHEY and CDR2 SMNVEV (reference sequence). Trimming at V came to 2 bases and at J to 3 bases, leaving 8 bases not matched to a gene. The CDR3: CASSLIKSRGDTGELFF. The CDR3 DNA sequence: TGTGCCAGCAGTTTAATTAAGTCGCGGGGGGACACCGGGGAGCTGTTTTTT.

The rearrangement links TRBV28 to TRBJ2-7, with 9 bases lining up with TRBD1. The CDR3 runs 16 residues. The J segment lost 3 bases and the V segment lost 3 bases, leaving 9 bases of the junction unmatched. CDR1 MDHEN and CDR2 SYDVKM come from the germline V gene. CDR3 amino acids: CASSLARDRVRYEQYF. DNA for the CDR3: TGTGCCAGCAGTTTGGCCCGGGACAGGGTACGCTACGAGCAGTACTTC.

The rearrangement links TRBV7-9 to TRBJ2-3, with 8 bases fitting TRBD2. In germline, CDR1 is SEHNR, CDR2 FQNEAQ (reference sequence). The CDR3 is 14 residues long. The ends lost 7 bases at V and 1 base at J; junction bases unmatched: 4. The CDR3 sequence: CASNPGGGTDTQYF. The CDR3 nucleotides are TGTGCCAGCAATCCGGGAGGGGGCACAGATACGCAGTATTTT.

This chain connects TRBV2 to TRBJ2-3, with D possibly TRBD1 on 5 matching bases. The germline V and J ends were trimmed by 7 bases and 2 bases, with 13 bases remaining between them. CDR3 length equals 14 residues. Germline loops: CDR1 SNHLY, CDR2 FYNNEI. The chain's CDR3 is CASTLGALTDTQYF. The CDR3 coding sequence is TGTGCCAGCACCTTAGGGGCACTCACAGATACGCAGTATTTT.

The chain uses TRBV4-1 and TRBJ2-7, with a tentative D call TRBD2 (5 bases). This CDR3 region has 15 residues. Germline V gene sequence: CDR1 MGHRA, CDR2 YSYEKL. Trimming took off 1 base at V and 4 bases at J, with 14 bases between the two ends. The CDR3 nucleotides are TGCGCCAGCAGCCAAGTAGCCGGGGTAGGTTACGAGCAGTACTTC. Translation: CASSQVAGVGYEQYF.

The V call is TRBV28, the J call TRBJ2-7; TRBD1 is a possible D gene (6 bases). Germline assignment: CDR1 MDHEN and CDR2 SYDVKM. The CDR3 spans 14 residues. Between the trimmed V and J ends, which lost 7 bases and 1 base, there was a span of 14 bases. CDR3 region: CASITGWPSYEQYF. CDR3 DNA sequence: TGTGCCAGCATTACAGGGTGGCCATCCTACGAGCAGTACTTC.

This chain links TRBV5-1 with TRBJ2-3; D is uncertain. Per the germline V gene, CDR1 is SGHRS and CDR2 is YFSETQ. The CDR3 has 13 amino acids. Trimming stripped 5 bases from V and 5 bases from J, with 12 bases between. CDR3: CASRVYQRDTQYF. CDR3 DNA sequence: TGCGCCAGCAGGGTTTATCAGCGAGATACGCAGTATTTT.

This clone was detected once. The chain is built from TRBV7-8 and TRBJ2-5, with D possibly being TRBD1 (5 bases). With 8 bases removed from V and 0 bases from J, the gap between germline ends came to 13 bases. Looked up from germline, CDR1 is SGHVS and CDR2 is FQNEAQ. This CDR3 has 14 amino acids. CDR3 protein: CASDQGEYQETQYF. CDR3 DNA sequence: TGTGCCAGCGACCAGGGCGAGTACCAAGAGACCCAGTACTTC.

The rearrangement links TRBV6-5 to TRBJ1-1, with D uncertain. The CDR3 runs to 12 residues. Deletions cut 2 bases from V and 1 base from J, with 2 bases between. The germline gives CDR1 MNHEY, CDR2 SVGAGI. CDR3 DNA sequence: TGTGCCAGCAGTTACCGGAACACTGAAGCTTTCTTT. Its translation: CASSYRNTEAFF.

The chain combines TRBV7-2 with TRBJ1-5, with unresolved D. The CDR3 consists of 12 residues. Trimming removed 4 bases from V and 4 bases from J, with 5 bases in between. Germline V gene lookup returns CDR1 SGHTA and CDR2 FQGNSA. Written as DNA, the CDR3 is TGTGCCAGCAGCTACTGGAATCAGCCCCAGCATTTT. Its protein product is CASSYWNQPQHF.

This chain joins TRBV2 and TRBJ2-5; 15 bases fit TRBD2. J was trimmed by 2 bases and V by 7 bases; bases with no gene match: 5. Germline V gives CDR1 SNHLY, CDR2 FYNNEI. There are 16 residues in the CDR3. The CDR3: CASTKGLAGGQETQYF. CDR3 nucleotide sequence: TGTGCCAGCACCAAAGGACTAGCGGGGGGGCAAGAGACCCAGTACTTC. The full variable domain, its missing parts supplied by reference TRBV2 and TRBJ2-5, is EPEVTQTPSHQVTQMGQEVILRCVPISNHLYFYWYRQILGQKVEFLVSFYNNEISEKSEIFDDQFSVERPDGSNFTLKIRSTKLEDSAMYFCASTKGLAGGQETQYFGPGTRLLVL.

The chain joins TRBV28 to TRBJ2-7, with 7 bases lining up with TRBD1. Germline CDR1 and CDR2: MDHEN and SYDVKM. The CDR3 sequence is 12 residues long. V lost 7 bases, J lost 7 bases, and 7 bases stayed unmatched. In DNA form, the CDR3 reads TGTGCCAGCAAAACAGGGGTTTCGGAGCAGTACTTC. It specifies CASKTGVSEQYF.

For the CDR3, the DNA is TGTGCCAGCAGCGGGACAGGGGACACCGGGGAGCTGTTTTTT. Encoded protein: CASSGTGDTGELFF. The J gene is TRBJ2-2, the V gene TRBV6-4; 10 bases agree with TRBD1. This CDR3 has 14 residues. Trimming at V came to 6 bases and at J to 3 bases, leaving 1 base not matched to a gene. The germline CDR1 and CDR2 sequences are MRHNA and SNTAGT.

V is TRBV19 and J is TRBJ1-1, with 8 bases that match TRBD1. The CDR3 consists of 13 residues. Germline assignment: CDR1 LNHDA and CDR2 SQIVND (reference sequence). The V and J ends lost 0 bases and 11 bases, in that order; junction bases with no gene match: 5. The CDR3 bases are TGTGCCAGTAGTATAGAGCAGGGGGCCTGGGCTTTCTTT. It codes for CASSIEQGAWAFF.

The CDR3: CASATGANEQFF. The CDR3 DNA sequence: TGTGCCAGCGCCACAGGGGCCAATGAGCAGTTCTTC. This rearrangement joins TRBV6-1 to TRBJ2-1; 7 bases agree with TRBD1. This CDR3 region has 12 residues. Per germline, CDR1 MNHNS and CDR2 SASEGT. Trimming removed 8 bases from V and 6 bases from J; junction bases left unmatched: 4.

The CDR3 protein is CASSGRSGSSPYFYGYTF. CDR3 DNA: TGCGCCAGCAGCGGGAGATCAGGCTCCTCTCCCTATTTCTATGGCTACACCTTC. The chain joins TRBV4-1 to TRBJ1-2; D gene uncertain. Trimming took 5 bases from V and 4 from J, leaving 26 bases between them. CDR1 and CDR2 (germline): MGHRA, YSYEKL. The CDR3 has 18 amino acids.

The V call is TRBV9, the J call TRBJ2-7; 10 positions agree with TRBD1. CDR1 and CDR2 (germline): SGDLS, YYNGEE. The CDR3 is 17 amino acids. V lost 4 bases, J lost 4 bases, and 14 bases stayed unmatched. The CDR3 sequence is CASSPLRPGQGHYEQYF. The CDR3 nucleotides read TGTGCCAGCAGCCCCCTCCGTCCGGGACAGGGGCATTACGAGCAGTACTTC.

The CDR3, as DNA: TGTGCCAGCAGCTTGCCGGGGACAGGGTGGCGAGAAGCTTTCTTT. This codes for CASSLPGTGWREAFF. The chain combines TRBV7-9 with TRBJ1-1, with TRBD1 matching 9 bases. The trim removed 3 bases at V and 8 bases at J, leaving 10 bases unmatched. Germline V gene sequence: CDR1 SEHNR, CDR2 FQNEAQ (reference sequence). The CDR3 has 15 amino acids.

This sequence joins TRBV7-2 and TRBJ2-7, with a tentative D call TRBD2 (6 bases). CDR1 SGHTA and CDR2 FQGNSA come from the germline V gene. Trimming left V 1 base short and J 1 base short, with 11 bases between. CDR3 length: 15 residues. CDR3 amino acids: CASSLVGRGSYEQYF. In nucleotides, the CDR3 is TGTGCCAGCAGCTTAGTCGGGAGAGGGTCCTACGAGCAGTACTTC.

This rearrangement joins TRBV27 to TRBJ2-3; 8 nucleotides line up with TRBD1. Germline CDR1 reads MNHEY; CDR2 reads SMNVEV (reference sequence). The CDR3 is 14 amino acids. V was pared by 9 bases and J by 0 bases, with 5 bases of the junction left unmatched. CDR3 protein: CASTGGLSTDTQYF. As DNA, the CDR3 is TGTGCCAGTACAGGGGGGCTGAGCACAGATACGCAGTATTTT.

The V gene is TRBV11-2, the J gene TRBJ2-5; possibly TRBD2 for D (6 bases). Trimming took off 6 bases at V and 1 base at J, with 9 bases between the two ends. The germline CDR1 and CDR2 sequences are SGHAT and FQNNGV. CDR3 size: 13 residues. The CDR3: CASRSGVQETQYF. The CDR3 nucleotides read TGTGCCAGCAGATCGGGGGTCCAAGAGACCCAGTACTTC.

V and J are TRBV27 and TRBJ2-7; 9 bases are a match to TRBD1. CDR3 length equals 16 residues. V shed 7 bases, J shed 2 bases, and the junction held 12 bases outside the gene matches. Germline V lookup: CDR1 MNHEY, CDR2 SMNVEV (reference sequence). CDR3: CASTAKRDRVAYEQYF. CDR3 sequence (DNA): TGTGCCAGCACCGCTAAGAGGGACAGGGTAGCCTACGAGCAGTACTTC.

V gene TRBV4-1 combines with J gene TRBJ2-7; weak D call: TRBD2 (6 bases). V was shortened by 0 bases and J by 0 bases, with 9 bases between the two germline ends. CDR3 length equals 15 residues. From germline, CDR1 is MGHRA and CDR2 YSYEKL. The CDR3 sequence: CASSQDEGLSYEQYF. The CDR3 DNA reads TGCGCCAGCAGCCAAGATGAGGGACTCTCCTACGAGCAGTACTTC.

This chain links TRBV28 with TRBJ2-5; 9 bases are shared with TRBD1. This CDR3 is built from 16 residues. V gave up 1 base and J gave up 4 bases; unmatched junction bases: 7. Per germline, CDR1 MDHEN and CDR2 SYDVKM. CDR3 nucleotide sequence: TGTGCCAGCAGTTTATCGGGACAGGGATTGCGAGAGACCCAGTACTTC. Protein sequence: CASSLSGQGLRETQYF.

V gene TRBV7-9 combines with J gene TRBJ1-2; the D gene is possibly TRBD1 (5 bases). The germline gives CDR1 SEHNR, CDR2 FQNEAQ (reference sequence). CDR3 length: 14 residues. With 0 bases removed from V and 4 bases from J, the gap between germline ends came to 9 bases. CDR3 sequence: CASSLAQGLYGYTF. In nucleotides, the CDR3 is TGTGCCAGCAGCTTAGCCCAGGGACTCTATGGCTACACCTTC.

The chain recombines TRBV4-1 with TRBJ1-2; perhaps TRBD1 as D (6 bases). The V gene's germline CDR1 is MGHRA and CDR2 YSYEKL. The CDR3 is 14 amino acids. V lost 0 bases and J lost 4, with 9 bases in between. The chain's CDR3 is CASSQDRTAYGYTF. The CDR3 nucleotides are TGCGCCAGCAGCCAAGATAGGACAGCCTATGGCTACACCTTC.

This rearrangement joins TRBV10-3 to TRBJ2-3; TRBD2 matches 9 bases. The length of the CDR3 is 16 residues. Per the germline V gene, CDR1 is ENHRY and CDR2 is SYGVKD. With 4 bases clipped from V and 2 bases from J, the junction kept 7 bases outside the gene matches. The CDR3 DNA sequence: TGTGCCATCAGTGCTAGCGGGATGGTGGTCACAGATACGCAGTATTTT. Translating it yields CAISASGMVVTDTQYF.